Below are 2 T cell receptor beta chains sequenced from a single sample in a study of blood T cells in healthy people across ages. Using a J-beta primer mix together with a sample-barcoded 5' primer, a second PCR was run for 7 to 11 cycles. Each CDR3 protein is one row after TCRdb ran MiXCR on the 5' RACE reads. The sample contains 1.5 million to 2 million distinct CDR3 sequences, 34% of which appear only once. Sequenced material: blood. All receptors come from a woman in her 30s in good health.

In this sample, this clonotype turned up a few times. The chain uses TRBV6-5 and TRBJ2-5; 8 nucleotides match TRBD2. CDR3 length: 17 residues. V gave up 4 bases and J gave up 1 base; unmatched junction bases: 11. The germline CDR1 and CDR2 sequences are MNHEY and SVGAGI. CDR3 coding DNA: TGTGCCAGCAGTTGGTTGGATACTAGCGGACCCCAAGAGACCCAGTACTTC. It translates to CASSWLDTSGPQETQYF.

This rearrangement joins TRBV30 to TRBJ1-2; 7 bases match TRBD1. CDR3 length equals 12 residues. CDR1 is GTSNPN, CDR2 SVGIG, per germline (reference sequence). J was trimmed by 2 bases and V by 7 bases; bases with no gene match: 4. The CDR3 reads CAFPDRNYGYTF. Written as DNA, the CDR3 is TGTGCCTTCCCGGACAGGAACTATGGCTACACCTTC.